This T cell receptor beta chain is drawn from a study of cytomegalovirus exposure and HLA in healthy donors. Study overall: There were about 85 million unique TCRs (from HLA-typed donors) in an early data release. Broader study findings: Later genetic work tied a missense DCLRE1C variant to beta-chain V and J trimming.

Worth noting for this clone: Its antigen is currently unknown.

Germline lookup yields CDR1 SQVTM and CDR2 ANQGSEA. The CDR3 consists of 13 residues. Trimming took 3 bases from V and 0 from J; bases not matched to a gene: 0. The primer mix had 60 Vbeta and 13 Jbeta primers. TCRdb's copy holds only in-frame clones and misses some; the assay was immunoSEQ multiplex PCR. The sample contains roughly 130,000 clones, around 80% of which appear only once. Sequenced input: PBMCs. J is TRBJ2-3 and V is TRBV29-1; 7 bases map to TRBD2. The source is a woman between 45 and 65 years old in good health and CMV-seronegative. As DNA, the CDR3 is TGCAGCGTTGATAGCGGGAGCACAGATACGCAGTATTTT. Translating gives CSVDSGSTDTQYF.